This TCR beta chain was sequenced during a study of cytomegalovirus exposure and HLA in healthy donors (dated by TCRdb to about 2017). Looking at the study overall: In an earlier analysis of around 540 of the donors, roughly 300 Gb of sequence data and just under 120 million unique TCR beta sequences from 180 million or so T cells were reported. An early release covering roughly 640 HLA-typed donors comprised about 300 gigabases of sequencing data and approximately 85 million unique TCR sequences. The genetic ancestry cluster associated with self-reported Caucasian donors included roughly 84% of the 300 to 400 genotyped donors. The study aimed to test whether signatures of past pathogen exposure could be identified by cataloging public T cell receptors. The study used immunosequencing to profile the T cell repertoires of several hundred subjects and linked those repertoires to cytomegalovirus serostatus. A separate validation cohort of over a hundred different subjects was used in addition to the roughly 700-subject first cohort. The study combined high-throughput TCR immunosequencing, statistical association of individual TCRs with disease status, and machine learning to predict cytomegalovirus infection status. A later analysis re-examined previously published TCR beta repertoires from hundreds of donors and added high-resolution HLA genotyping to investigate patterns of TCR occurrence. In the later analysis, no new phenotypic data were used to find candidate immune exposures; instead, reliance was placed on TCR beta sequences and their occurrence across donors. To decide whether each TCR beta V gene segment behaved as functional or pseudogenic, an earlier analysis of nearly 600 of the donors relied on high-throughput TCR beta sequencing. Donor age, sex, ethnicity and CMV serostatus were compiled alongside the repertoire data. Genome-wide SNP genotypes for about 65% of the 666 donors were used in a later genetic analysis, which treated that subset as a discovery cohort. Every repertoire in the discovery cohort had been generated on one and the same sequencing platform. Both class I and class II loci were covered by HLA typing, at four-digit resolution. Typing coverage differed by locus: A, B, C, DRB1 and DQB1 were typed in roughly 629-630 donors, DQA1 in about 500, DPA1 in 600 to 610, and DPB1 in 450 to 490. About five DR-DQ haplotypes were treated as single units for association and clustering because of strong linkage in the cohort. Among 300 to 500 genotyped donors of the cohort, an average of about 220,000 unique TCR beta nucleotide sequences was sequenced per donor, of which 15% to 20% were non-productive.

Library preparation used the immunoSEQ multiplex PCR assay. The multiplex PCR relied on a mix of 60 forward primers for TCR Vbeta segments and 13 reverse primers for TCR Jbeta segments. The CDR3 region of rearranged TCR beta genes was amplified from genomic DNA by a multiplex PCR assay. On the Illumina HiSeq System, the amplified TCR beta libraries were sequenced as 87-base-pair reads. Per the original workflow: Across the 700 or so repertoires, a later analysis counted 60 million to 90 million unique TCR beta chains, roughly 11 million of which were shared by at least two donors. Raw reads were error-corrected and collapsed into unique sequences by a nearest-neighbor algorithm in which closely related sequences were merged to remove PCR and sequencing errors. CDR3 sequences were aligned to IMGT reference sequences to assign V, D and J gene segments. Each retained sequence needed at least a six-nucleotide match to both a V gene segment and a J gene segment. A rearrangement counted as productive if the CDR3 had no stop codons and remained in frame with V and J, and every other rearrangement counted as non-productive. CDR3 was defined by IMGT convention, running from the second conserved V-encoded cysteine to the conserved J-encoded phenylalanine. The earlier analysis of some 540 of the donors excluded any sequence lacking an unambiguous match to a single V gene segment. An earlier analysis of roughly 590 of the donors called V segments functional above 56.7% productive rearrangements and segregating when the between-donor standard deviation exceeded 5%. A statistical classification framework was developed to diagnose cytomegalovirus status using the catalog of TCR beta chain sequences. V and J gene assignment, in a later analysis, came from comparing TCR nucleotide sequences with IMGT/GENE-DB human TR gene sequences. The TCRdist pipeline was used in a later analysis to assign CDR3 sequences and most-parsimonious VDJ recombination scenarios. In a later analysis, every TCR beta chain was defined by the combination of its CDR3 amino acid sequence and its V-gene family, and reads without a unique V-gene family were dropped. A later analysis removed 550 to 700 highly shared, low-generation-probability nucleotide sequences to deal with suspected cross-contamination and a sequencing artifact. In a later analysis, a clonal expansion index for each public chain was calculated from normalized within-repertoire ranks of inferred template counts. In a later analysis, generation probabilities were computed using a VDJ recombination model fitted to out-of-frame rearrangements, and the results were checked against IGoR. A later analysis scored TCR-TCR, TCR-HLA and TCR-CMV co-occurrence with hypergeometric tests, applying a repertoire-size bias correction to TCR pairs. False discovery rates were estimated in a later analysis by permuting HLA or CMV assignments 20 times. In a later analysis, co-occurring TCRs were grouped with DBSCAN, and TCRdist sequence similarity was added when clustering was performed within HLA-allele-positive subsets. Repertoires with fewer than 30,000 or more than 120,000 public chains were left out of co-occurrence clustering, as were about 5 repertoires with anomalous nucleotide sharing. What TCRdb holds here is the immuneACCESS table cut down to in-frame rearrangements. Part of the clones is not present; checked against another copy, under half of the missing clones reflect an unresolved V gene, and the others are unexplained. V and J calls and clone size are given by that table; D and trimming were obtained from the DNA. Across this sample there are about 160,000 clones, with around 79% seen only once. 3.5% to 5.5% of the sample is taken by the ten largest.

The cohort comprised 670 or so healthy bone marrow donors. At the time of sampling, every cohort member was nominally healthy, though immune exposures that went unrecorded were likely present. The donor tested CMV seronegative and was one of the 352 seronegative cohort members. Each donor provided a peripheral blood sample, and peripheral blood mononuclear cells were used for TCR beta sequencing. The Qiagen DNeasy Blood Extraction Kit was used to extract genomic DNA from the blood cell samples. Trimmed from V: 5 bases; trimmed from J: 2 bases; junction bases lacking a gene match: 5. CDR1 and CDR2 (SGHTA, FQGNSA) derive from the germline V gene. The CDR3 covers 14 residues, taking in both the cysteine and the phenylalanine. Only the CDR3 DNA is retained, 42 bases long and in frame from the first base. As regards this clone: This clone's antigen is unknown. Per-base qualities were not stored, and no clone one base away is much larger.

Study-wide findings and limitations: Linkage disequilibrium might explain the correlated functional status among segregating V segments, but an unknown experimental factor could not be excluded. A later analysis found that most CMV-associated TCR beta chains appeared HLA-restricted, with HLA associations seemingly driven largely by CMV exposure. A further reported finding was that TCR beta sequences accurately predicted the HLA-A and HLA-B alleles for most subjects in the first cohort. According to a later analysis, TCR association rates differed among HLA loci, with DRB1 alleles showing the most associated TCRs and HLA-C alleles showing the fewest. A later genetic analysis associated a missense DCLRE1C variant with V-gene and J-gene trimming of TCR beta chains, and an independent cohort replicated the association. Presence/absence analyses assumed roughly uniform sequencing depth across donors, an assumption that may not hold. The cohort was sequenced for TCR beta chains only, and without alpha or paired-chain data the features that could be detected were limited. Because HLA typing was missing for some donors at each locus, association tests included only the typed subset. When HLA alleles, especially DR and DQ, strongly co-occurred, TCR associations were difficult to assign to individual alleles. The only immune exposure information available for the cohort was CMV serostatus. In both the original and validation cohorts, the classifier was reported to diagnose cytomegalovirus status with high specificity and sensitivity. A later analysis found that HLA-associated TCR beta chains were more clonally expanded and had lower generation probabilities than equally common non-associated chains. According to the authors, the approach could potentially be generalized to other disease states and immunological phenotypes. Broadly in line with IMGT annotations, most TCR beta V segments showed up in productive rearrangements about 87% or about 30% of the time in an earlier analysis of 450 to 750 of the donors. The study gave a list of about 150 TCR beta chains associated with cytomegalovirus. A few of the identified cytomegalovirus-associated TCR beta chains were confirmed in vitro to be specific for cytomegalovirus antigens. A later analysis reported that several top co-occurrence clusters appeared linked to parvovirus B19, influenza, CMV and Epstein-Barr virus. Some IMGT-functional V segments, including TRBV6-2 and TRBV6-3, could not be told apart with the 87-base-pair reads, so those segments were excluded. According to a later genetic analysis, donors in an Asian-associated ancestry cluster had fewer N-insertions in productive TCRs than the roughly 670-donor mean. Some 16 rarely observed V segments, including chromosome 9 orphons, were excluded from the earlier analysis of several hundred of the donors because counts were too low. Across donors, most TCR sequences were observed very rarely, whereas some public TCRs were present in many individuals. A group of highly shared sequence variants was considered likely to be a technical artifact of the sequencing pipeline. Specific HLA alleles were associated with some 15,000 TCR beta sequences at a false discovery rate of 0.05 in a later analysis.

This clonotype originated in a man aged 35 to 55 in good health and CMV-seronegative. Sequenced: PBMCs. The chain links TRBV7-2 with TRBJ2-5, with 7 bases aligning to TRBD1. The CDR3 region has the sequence CASSKGTVQETQYF. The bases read TGTGCCAGCAGCAAGGGGACAGTGCAAGAGACCCAGTACTTC.